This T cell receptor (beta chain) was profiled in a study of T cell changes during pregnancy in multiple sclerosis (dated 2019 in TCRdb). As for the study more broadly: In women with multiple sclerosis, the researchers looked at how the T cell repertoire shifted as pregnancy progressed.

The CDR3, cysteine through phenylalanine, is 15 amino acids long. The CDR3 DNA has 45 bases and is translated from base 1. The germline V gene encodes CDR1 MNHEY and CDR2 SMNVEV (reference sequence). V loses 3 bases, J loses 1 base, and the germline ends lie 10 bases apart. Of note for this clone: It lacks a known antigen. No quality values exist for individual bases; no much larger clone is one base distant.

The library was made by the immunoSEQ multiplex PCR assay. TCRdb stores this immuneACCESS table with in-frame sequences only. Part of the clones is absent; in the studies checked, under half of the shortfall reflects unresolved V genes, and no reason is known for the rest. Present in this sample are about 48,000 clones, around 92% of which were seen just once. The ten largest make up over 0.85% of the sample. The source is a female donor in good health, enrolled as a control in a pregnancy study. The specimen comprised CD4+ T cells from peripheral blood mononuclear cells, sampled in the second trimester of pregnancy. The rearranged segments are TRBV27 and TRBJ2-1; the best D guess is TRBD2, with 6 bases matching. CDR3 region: CASSFRDFSYNEQFF. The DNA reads TGTGCCAGCAGTTTCCGGGACTTTTCCTACAATGAGCAGTTCTTC.